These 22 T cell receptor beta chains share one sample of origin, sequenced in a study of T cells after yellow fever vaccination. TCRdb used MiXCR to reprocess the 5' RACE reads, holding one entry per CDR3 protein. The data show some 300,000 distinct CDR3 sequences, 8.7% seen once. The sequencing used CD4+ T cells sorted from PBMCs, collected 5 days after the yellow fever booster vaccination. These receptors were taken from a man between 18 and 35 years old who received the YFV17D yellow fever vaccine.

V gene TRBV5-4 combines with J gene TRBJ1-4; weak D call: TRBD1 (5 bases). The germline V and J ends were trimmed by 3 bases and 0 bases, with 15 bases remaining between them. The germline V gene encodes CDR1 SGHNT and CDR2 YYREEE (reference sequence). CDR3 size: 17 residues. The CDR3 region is CASSYDSPIATNEKLFF. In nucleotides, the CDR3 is TGTGCCAGCAGCTACGACAGCCCTATTGCAACTAATGAAAAACTGTTTTTT.

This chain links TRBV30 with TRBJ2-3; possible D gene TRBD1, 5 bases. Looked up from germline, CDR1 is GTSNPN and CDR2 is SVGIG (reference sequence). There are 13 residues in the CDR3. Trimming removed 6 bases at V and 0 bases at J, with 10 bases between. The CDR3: CACGGASTDTQYF. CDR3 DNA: TGTGCCTGCGGTGGGGCGAGCACAGATACGCAGTATTTT. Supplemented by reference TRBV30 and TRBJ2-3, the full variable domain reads SQTIHQWPATLVQPVGSPLSLECTVEGTSNPNLYWYRQAAGRGLQLLFYSVGIGQISSEVPQNLSASRPQDRQFILSSKKLLLSDSGFYLCACGGASTDTQYFGPGTRLTVL.

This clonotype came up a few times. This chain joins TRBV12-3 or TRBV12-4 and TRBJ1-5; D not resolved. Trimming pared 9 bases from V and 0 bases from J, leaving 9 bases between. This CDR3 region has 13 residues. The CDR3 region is CASQDGSNQPQHF. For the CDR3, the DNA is TGTGCCAGTCAGGACGGTAGCAATCAGCCCCAGCATTTT.

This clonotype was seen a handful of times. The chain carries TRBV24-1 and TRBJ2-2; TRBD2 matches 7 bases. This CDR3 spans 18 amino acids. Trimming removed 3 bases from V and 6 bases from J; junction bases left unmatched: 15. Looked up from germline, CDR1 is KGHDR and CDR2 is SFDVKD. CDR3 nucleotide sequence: TGTGCCACCAGTGATCCCAACTCTCCGGGGGGAATCGCCGGGGAGCTGTTTTTT. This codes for CATSDPNSPGGIAGELFF.

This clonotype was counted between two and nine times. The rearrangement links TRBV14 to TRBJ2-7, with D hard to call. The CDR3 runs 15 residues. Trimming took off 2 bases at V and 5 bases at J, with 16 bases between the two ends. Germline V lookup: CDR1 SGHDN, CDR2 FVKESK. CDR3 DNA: TGTGCCAGCAGCCAATGGACGGCAGGTTCCGACGAGCAGTACTTC. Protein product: CASSQWTAGSDEQYF.

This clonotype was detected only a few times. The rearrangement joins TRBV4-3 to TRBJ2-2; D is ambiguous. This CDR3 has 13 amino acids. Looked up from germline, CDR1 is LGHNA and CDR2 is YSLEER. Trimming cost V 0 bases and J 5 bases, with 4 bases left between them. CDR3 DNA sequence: TGCGCCAGCAGCCAAGAGAGGACCGGGGAGCTGTTTTTT. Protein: CASSQERTGELFF.

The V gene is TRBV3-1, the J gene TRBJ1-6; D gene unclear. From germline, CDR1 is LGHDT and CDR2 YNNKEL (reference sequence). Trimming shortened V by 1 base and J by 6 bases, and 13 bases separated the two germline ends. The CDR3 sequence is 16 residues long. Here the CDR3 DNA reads TGTGCCAGCAGCCAAGTTTTCGGACCAACTAATTCACCCCTCCACTTT. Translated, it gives CASSQVFGPTNSPLHF.

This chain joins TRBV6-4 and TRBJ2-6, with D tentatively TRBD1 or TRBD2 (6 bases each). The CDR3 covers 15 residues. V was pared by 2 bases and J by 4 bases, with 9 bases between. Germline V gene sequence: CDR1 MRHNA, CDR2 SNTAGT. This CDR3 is CASSDQGRGANVLTF. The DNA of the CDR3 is TGTGCCAGCAGTGACCAGGGGAGGGGGGCCAACGTCCTGACTTTC.

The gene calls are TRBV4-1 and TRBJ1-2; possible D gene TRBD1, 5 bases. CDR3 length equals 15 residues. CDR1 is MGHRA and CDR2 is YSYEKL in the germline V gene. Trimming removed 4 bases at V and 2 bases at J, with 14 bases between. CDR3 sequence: CASSPPGQLNYGYTF. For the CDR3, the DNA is TGCGCCAGCAGCCCCCCGGGGCAGCTAAACTATGGCTACACCTTC.

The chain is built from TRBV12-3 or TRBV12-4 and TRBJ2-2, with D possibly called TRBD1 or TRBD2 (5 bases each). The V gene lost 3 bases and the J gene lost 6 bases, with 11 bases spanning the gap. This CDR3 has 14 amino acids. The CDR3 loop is CASSLRGAPGELFF. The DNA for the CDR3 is TGTGCCAGCAGTTTGAGGGGCGCCCCCGGGGAGCTGTTTTTT.

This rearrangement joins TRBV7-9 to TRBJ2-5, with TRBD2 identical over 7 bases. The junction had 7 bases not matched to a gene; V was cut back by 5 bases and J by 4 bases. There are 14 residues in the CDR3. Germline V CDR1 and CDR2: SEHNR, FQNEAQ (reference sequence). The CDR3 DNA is TGTGCCAGCAGCCCCCCCCCTAGCGGAGAGACCCAGTACTTC. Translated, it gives CASSPPPSGETQYF.

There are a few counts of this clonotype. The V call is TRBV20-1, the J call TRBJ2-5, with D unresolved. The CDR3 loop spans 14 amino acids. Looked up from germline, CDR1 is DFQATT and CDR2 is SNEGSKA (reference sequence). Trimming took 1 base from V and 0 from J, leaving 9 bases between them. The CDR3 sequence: CSARAPGNQETQYF. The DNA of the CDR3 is TGCAGTGCTAGAGCCCCGGGTAACCAAGAGACCCAGTACTTC.

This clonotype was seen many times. The CDR3 DNA reads TGCGCCAGCAGCTTGGTTGGCGGGGGAATCCCCGATGAGCAGTTCTTC. Translation gives CASSLVGGGIPDEQFF. The chain recombines TRBV5-1 with TRBJ2-1; TRBD2 aligns across 7 bases. The V gene end was trimmed by 0 bases and the J gene end by 8 bases; junction bases not matched to a gene: 11. In germline, CDR1 is SGHRS, CDR2 YFSETQ. This CDR3 contains 16 residues. The whole variable domain, remainder taken from reference TRBV5-1 and TRBJ2-1, is KAGVTQTPRYLIKTRGQQVTLSCSPISGHRSVSWYQQTPGQGLQFLFEYFSETQRNKGNFPGRFSGRQFSNSRSEMNVSTLELGDSALYLCASSLVGGGIPDEQFFGPGTRLTVL.

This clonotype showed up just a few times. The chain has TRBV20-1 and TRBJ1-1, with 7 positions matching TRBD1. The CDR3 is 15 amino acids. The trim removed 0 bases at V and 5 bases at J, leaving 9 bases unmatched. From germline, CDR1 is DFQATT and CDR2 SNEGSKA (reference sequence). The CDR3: CSARDVKGAGTEAFF. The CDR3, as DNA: TGCAGTGCTAGAGATGTTAAGGGGGCAGGTACTGAAGCTTTCTTT.

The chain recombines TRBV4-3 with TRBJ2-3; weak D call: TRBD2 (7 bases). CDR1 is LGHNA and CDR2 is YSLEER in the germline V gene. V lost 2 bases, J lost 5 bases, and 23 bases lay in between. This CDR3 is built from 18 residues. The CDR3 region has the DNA TGCGCCAGCAGCCAACGCCCAGGTGGGGGGGGCGTCAGAGATACGCAGTATTTT. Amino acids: CASSQRPGGGGVRDTQYF.

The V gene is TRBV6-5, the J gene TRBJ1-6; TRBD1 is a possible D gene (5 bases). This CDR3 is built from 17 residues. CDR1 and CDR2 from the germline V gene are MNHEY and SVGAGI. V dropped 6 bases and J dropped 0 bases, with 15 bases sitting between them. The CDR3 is CASSFRGGSSYNSPLHF. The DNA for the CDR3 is TGTGCCAGCAGCTTCCGGGGGGGTAGCTCCTATAATTCACCCCTCCACTTT.

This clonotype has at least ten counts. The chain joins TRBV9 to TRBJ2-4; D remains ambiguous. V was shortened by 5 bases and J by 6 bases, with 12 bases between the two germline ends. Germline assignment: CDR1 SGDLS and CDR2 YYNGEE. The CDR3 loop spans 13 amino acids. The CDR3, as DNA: TGTGCCAGCAGTACCGGACGGGTAAACATTCAGTACTTC. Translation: CASSTGRVNIQYF.

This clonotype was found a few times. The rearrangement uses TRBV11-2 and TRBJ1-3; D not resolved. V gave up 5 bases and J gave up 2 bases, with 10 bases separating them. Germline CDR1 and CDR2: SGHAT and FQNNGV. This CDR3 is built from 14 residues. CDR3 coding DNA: TGTGCCAGCAGCGTCCAGGACGCTGGAAACACCATATATTTT. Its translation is CASSVQDAGNTIYF.

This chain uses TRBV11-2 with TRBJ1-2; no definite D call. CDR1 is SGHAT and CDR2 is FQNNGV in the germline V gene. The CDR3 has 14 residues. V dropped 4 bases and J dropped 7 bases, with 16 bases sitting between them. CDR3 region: CASSSPRVGGGYTF. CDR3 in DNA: TGTGCCAGCAGCTCCCCCCGAGTAGGAGGTGGCTACACCTTC.

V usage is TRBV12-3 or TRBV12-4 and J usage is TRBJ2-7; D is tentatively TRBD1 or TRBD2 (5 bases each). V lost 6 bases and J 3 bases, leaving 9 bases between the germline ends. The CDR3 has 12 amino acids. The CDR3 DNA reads TGTGCCAGCAGGAGGGGTGACTACGAGCAGTACTTC. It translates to CASRRGDYEQYF.

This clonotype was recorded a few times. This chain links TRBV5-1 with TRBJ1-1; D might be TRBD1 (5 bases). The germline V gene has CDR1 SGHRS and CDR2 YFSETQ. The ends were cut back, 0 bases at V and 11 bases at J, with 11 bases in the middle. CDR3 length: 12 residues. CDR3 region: CASSLVGAGAFF. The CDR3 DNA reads TGCGCCAGCAGCTTGGTAGGGGCTGGGGCTTTCTTT.

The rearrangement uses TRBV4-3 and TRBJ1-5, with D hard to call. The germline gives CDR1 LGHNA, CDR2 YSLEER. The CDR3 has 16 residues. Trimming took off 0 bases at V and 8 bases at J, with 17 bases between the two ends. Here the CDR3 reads CASSQDNMAAPKPQHF. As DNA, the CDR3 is TGCGCCAGCAGCCAAGATAATATGGCGGCCCCCAAGCCCCAGCATTTT.